The 25 T cell receptor beta chains below all came from one sample that was sequenced in a study of T cell clonotyping in hematopoietic cell transplantation. TCRdb's copy holds only in-frame clones and misses some; the assay was immunoSEQ multiplex PCR. Altogether approximately 44,000 clones are present, approximately 82% being singletons, with the ten largest covering approximately 5.7%. Indicated time point: recipient sample about 28 days before transplant, after cytoreduction. The sample in question was peripheral blood mononuclear cells, obtained before stem cell transplant. These TCRs come from a man in his 60s with myelodysplastic syndrome. Some clones in this sample may be carry-over from other donors' samples.

The CDR3 DNA reads TGCGCCAGCAGCTTGGGGACAAGGGAAGGGTCTTACACCTTC. This translates into CASSLGTREGSYTF. The gene calls are TRBV5-1 and TRBJ1-2; TRBD1 might be the D (5 bases). Trimming left V 0 bases short and J 11 bases short, with 17 bases between. The length of the CDR3 is 14 residues. The germline CDR1 and CDR2 sequences are SGHRS and YFSETQ.

J is TRBJ1-5 and V is TRBV30; the match to TRBD1 covers 7 bases. The trim removed 0 bases at V and 6 bases at J, leaving 5 bases unmatched. This CDR3 comprises 14 residues. CDR1 is GTSNPN and CDR2 is SVGIG in the germline V gene (reference sequence). The CDR3 region has the DNA TGTGCCTGGAGTGTCAGGGGGGCGGGTCAGCCCCAGCATTTT. It encodes CAWSVRGAGQPQHF. Complete variable domain (other parts from reference TRBV30 and TRBJ1-5): SQTIHQWPATLVQPVGSPLSLECTVEGTSNPNLYWYRQAAGRGLQLLFYSVGIGQISSEVPQNLSASRPQDRQFILSSKKLLLSDSGFYLCAWSVRGAGQPQHFGDGTRLSIL.

The chain is built from TRBV6-5 and TRBJ2-3; no definite D call. The germline gives CDR1 MNHEY, CDR2 SVGAGI. The CDR3 loop spans 13 amino acids. V was shortened by 5 bases and J by 6 bases, with 12 bases between the two germline ends. DNA for the CDR3: TGTGCCAGCAGTACTGGACGTTTCGATACGCAGTATTTT. Its protein is CASSTGRFDTQYF.

V gene TRBV6-5 combines with J gene TRBJ2-3, with TRBD2 matching over 10 bases. V was clipped by 4 bases and J by 2 bases; unmatched bases: 6. The CDR3 loop spans 16 amino acids. The germline CDR1 and CDR2 sequences are MNHEY and SVGAGI. CDR3 DNA sequence: TGTGCCAGCAGTTCCAGGACTAGCGGCTCCACAGATACGCAGTATTTT. Translation gives CASSSRTSGSTDTQYF.

The CDR3 DNA is TGCGCCAGCAGGGGGGGACAGGGAGGAACTGAAGCTTTCTTT. This sequence encodes CASRGGQGGTEAFF. The chain combines TRBV5-1 with TRBJ1-1; 9 nucleotides agree with TRBD1. V trimming: 5 bases; J trimming: 5 bases; junction bases outside the gene matches: 7. The CDR3 loop spans 14 amino acids. Germline V gives CDR1 SGHRS, CDR2 YFSETQ.

The chain couples TRBV19 to TRBJ1-1, with D uncertain. Germline CDR1 and CDR2: LNHDA and SQIVND (reference sequence). Trimming pared 3 bases from V and 1 base from J, leaving 12 bases between. The CDR3 runs to 15 residues. The DNA for the CDR3 is TGTGCCAGTAGTATGAGCAGCGGATGGAACACTGAAGCTTTCTTT. Translated: CASSMSSGWNTEAFF.

The chain employs TRBV9 and TRBJ2-7; D might be TRBD2 (5 bases). V was trimmed by 0 bases and J by 6 bases, leaving 16 bases between them. CDR1 and CDR2 (germline): SGDLS, YYNGEE. This CDR3 comprises 15 residues. The CDR3: CASSVGSGSKREQYF. CDR3 nucleotide sequence: TGTGCCAGCAGCGTAGGGTCGGGGTCTAAGCGCGAGCAGTACTTC.

The chain couples TRBV28 to TRBJ1-2; the match to TRBD1 covers 10 bases. V was clipped by 5 bases and J by 2 bases; unmatched bases: 5. CDR1 is MDHEN, CDR2 SYDVKM, per germline. The CDR3 loop spans 15 amino acids. This chain's CDR3 is CASSAPGQGNYGYTF. DNA for the CDR3: TGTGCCAGCAGTGCACCGGGACAGGGGAACTATGGCTACACCTTC.

V and J are TRBV7-8 and TRBJ1-2; D possibly corresponds to TRBD1 (5 bases). Trimming removed 4 bases from V and 4 bases from J, with 7 bases in between. CDR3 size: 12 residues. Per germline, CDR1 SGHVS and CDR2 FQNEAQ. CDR3 bases: TGTGCCAGCAGCTCCCAGGGCTATGGCTACACCTTC. It translates to CASSSQGYGYTF. The entire variable domain, with the rest obtained from reference TRBV7-8 and TRBJ1-2, is as follows: GAGVSQSPRYKVAKRGQDVALRCDPISGHVSLFWYQQALGQGPEFLTYFQNEAQLDKSGLPSDRFFAERPEGSVSTLKIQRTQQEDSAVYLCASSSQGYGYTFGSGTRLTVV.

V and J are TRBV6-5 and TRBJ1-4; 11 bases match TRBD1. The CDR3 runs 14 residues. With 6 bases clipped from V and 7 bases from J, the junction kept 4 bases outside the gene matches. CDR1 and CDR2 (germline): MNHEY, SVGAGI. The CDR3, as DNA: TGTGCCAGCAGCAGGACAGGGGGCAGTGAAAAACTGTTTTTT. Its translation: CASSRTGGSEKLFF.

The rearrangement joins TRBV9 to TRBJ1-2; D uncertain. This CDR3 contains 15 residues. V was trimmed by 4 bases and J by 0 bases, leaving 13 bases between them. Germline loops: CDR1 SGDLS, CDR2 YYNGEE. CDR3 in DNA: TGTGCCAGCAGCTCAACCCACAGAGCTAACTATGGCTACACCTTC. This encodes CASSSTHRANYGYTF.

The chain joins TRBV7-2 to TRBJ2-2; D is perhaps TRBD2 (6 bases). This CDR3 contains 15 residues. The V gene's germline CDR1 is SGHTA and CDR2 FQGNSA. V lost 7 bases to trimming and J lost 5 bases, with 17 bases between them. CDR3 DNA sequence: TGTGCCAGCAACATTCCGGGAGTAGGGACCGGGGAGCTGTTTTTT. Its translation is CASNIPGVGTGELFF. Full variable domain (outside the CDR3, taken from reference TRBV7-2 and TRBJ2-2): GAGVSQSPSNKVTEKGKDVELRCDPISGHTALYWYRQSLGQGLEFLIYFQGNSAPDKSGLPSDRFSAERTGGSVSTLTIQRTQQEDSAVYLCASNIPGVGTGELFFGEGSRLTVL.

The J gene is TRBJ2-3, the V gene TRBV25-1; TRBD2 agrees at 11 bases. The trim removed 6 bases at V and 0 bases at J, leaving 2 bases unmatched. Germline-derived CDR1 and CDR2 are MGHDK and SYGVNS. The CDR3 has 15 residues. The chain's CDR3 is CASRLAGASTDTQYF. The DNA for the CDR3 is TGTGCCAGCAGACTAGCGGGGGCGAGCACAGATACGCAGTATTTT.

The rearrangement links TRBV11-2 to TRBJ1-6; D gene ambiguous. The germline V gene has CDR1 SGHAT and CDR2 FQNNGV. CDR3 length: 15 amino acids. The ends were cut back, 5 bases at V and 3 bases at J, with 11 bases in the middle. CDR3 in amino acids: CASSTAWNYNSPLHF. As DNA, the CDR3 is TGTGCCAGCAGCACCGCGTGGAACTATAATTCACCCCTCCACTTT. The entire variable domain, with the rest obtained from reference TRBV11-2 and TRBJ1-6, is as follows: EAGVAQSPRYKIIEKRQSVAFWCNPISGHATLYWYQQILGQGPKLLIQFQNNGVVDDSQLPKDRFSAERLKGVDSTLKIQPAKLEDSAVYLCASSTAWNYNSPLHFGNGTRLTVT.

The J gene is TRBJ2-7, the V gene TRBV5-1; 7 bases are shared with TRBD1. The CDR3 is made up of 14 amino acids. V was clipped by 4 bases and J by 2 bases; unmatched bases: 6. Germline CDR1 SGHRS, CDR2 YFSETQ. CDR3 loop: CASSPQGTAYEQYF. Here the CDR3 DNA reads TGCGCCAGCAGCCCACAGGGGACAGCCTACGAGCAGTACTTC.

This clone was recorded a few times. V and J are TRBV10-1 and TRBJ2-3, with 7 bases aligning to TRBD1. This CDR3 comprises 13 residues. Per germline, CDR1 WNHNN and CDR2 SYGVQD (reference sequence). The junction had 1 base not matched to a gene; V was cut back by 6 bases and J by 1 base. DNA of the CDR3: TGCGCCAGCAGCGGACAGGGCACAGATACGCAGTATTTT. Translation gives CASSGQGTDTQYF.

The count of this clone is one. The V gene is TRBV29-1, the J gene TRBJ2-1; D gene uncertain. Per the germline V gene, CDR1 is SQVTM and CDR2 is ANQGSEA. CDR3 length: 10 residues. V gave up 7 bases and J gave up 5 bases, with 6 bases separating them. CDR3 coding DNA: TGCAGCGCGGCGCACAATGAGCAGTTCTTC. Translation: CSAAHNEQFF.

The chain joins TRBV21-1 to TRBJ1-5. TRBV21-1 is assigned pseudogene status. This CDR3 has 14 residues. The CDR3 bases are TGTGCCAGCAGCACAACAGGAGGGGGTCAGCCCCAGCATTTT. It encodes CASSTTGGGQPQHF.

The chain carries TRBV7-2 and TRBJ2-5; possible D gene TRBD1, 5 bases. CDR3 length: 14 residues. Trimming cost V 1 base and J 2 bases, with 8 bases left between them. CDR1 SGHTA and CDR2 FQGNSA come from the germline V gene. The CDR3 nucleotides read TGTGCCAGCAGCTTAGAGACAGCACAAGAGACCCAGTACTTC. Amino acid sequence: CASSLETAQETQYF.

This clone turned up a few times. The chain has TRBV5-1 and TRBJ1-6, with D perhaps TRBD1 (6 bases). V was pared by 5 bases and J by 5 bases, with 8 bases between. The CDR3 consists of 13 residues. Germline CDR1 and CDR2: SGHRS and YFSETQ. The CDR3 reads CASSAGDNSPLHF. As DNA, the CDR3 is TGCGCCAGCAGTGCAGGGGATAATTCACCCCTCCACTTT.

The rearrangement uses TRBV15 and TRBJ2-5, with TRBD2 matching over 8 bases. CDR3 length: 14 residues. V lost 5 bases, J lost 3 bases, and 5 bases stayed unmatched. From germline, CDR1 is LNHNV and CDR2 YYDKDF (reference sequence). The CDR3 bases are TGTGCCACCAGCCCCGGGGGGGCGGAAGAGACCCAGTACTTC. Its protein product is CATSPGGAEETQYF.

Here the CDR3 reads CASSLTASGGRSSYNEQFF. CDR3 coding DNA: TGTGCCAGCAGTTTAACAGCTAGCGGGGGCCGGAGCTCCTACAATGAGCAGTTCTTC. The rearrangement joins TRBV27 to TRBJ2-1; 10 nucleotides match TRBD2. CDR3 size: 19 residues. Germline V gene lookup returns CDR1 MNHEY and CDR2 SMNVEV (reference sequence). With 2 bases clipped from V and 0 bases from J, the junction kept 10 bases outside the gene matches.

The chain is built from TRBV6-6 and TRBJ2-7; 11 bases align to TRBD2. The V gene's germline CDR1 is MNHNY and CDR2 SVGAGI (reference sequence). The V gene end was trimmed by 6 bases and the J gene end by 2 bases; junction bases not matched to a gene: 6. The CDR3 contains 15 residues. The CDR3 region is CASSDSGGAPYEQYF. The DNA for the CDR3 is TGTGCCAGCAGCGATAGCGGGGGGGCCCCCTACGAGCAGTACTTC.

This chain connects TRBV5-1 to TRBJ2-3; no firm D call. Germline V gives CDR1 SGHRS, CDR2 YFSETQ. Between the trimmed V and J ends, which lost 3 bases and 3 bases, there was a span of 8 bases. This CDR3 comprises 13 residues. As DNA, the CDR3 is TGCGCCAGCAGCTGGGATCCTACAGATACGCAGTATTTT. Encoded protein: CASSWDPTDTQYF. The variable domain in full, completed from reference TRBV5-1 and TRBJ2-3, reads KAGVTQTPRYLIKTRGQQVTLSCSPISGHRSVSWYQQTPGQGLQFLFEYFSETQRNKGNFPGRFSGRQFSNSRSEMNVSTLELGDSALYLCASSWDPTDTQYFGPGTRLTVL.

The rearrangement uses TRBV5-1 and TRBJ2-6; TRBD1 is a possible D gene (5 bases). The CDR3 consists of 15 residues. V lost 3 bases and J 1 base, leaving 8 bases between the germline ends. CDR1 and CDR2 (germline): SGHRS, YFSETQ. CDR3 nucleotide sequence: TGCGCCAGCAGCTCCACAGGATCTGGGGCCAACGTCCTGACTTTC. Protein product: CASSSTGSGANVLTF. The variable domain in full, completed from reference TRBV5-1 and TRBJ2-6, reads KAGVTQTPRYLIKTRGQQVTLSCSPISGHRSVSWYQQTPGQGLQFLFEYFSETQRNKGNFPGRFSGRQFSNSRSEMNVSTLELGDSALYLCASSSTGSGANVLTFGAGSRLTVL.